What follows are 29 T cell receptor beta chains derived from one specimen sequenced in a study of blood T cell repertoires in COVID-19. Method: immunoSEQ multiplex PCR; TCRdb's copy keeps in-frame clones and lacks some. The top ten clones hold approximately 3% of a sample with approximately 250,000 clones, roughly 90% of them seen once. Sequenced material: PBMCs or T cells enriched from blood (not recorded which). The source is a middle-aged man who had been exposed to COVID-19.

The J gene is TRBJ1-2, the V gene TRBV19, with 8 bases aligning to TRBD1. The germline V gene encodes CDR1 LNHDA and CDR2 SQIVND (reference sequence). V shed 6 bases and J 8 bases; nucleotides not matched to a gene: 8. The CDR3 is 13 residues long. CDR3 sequence reads: CASSRQGMEGYTF. For the CDR3, the DNA is TGTGCCAGTAGCCGACAGGGGATGGAGGGCTACACCTTC.

The rearrangement joins TRBV5-1 to TRBJ2-1; D remains ambiguous. This CDR3 comprises 12 residues. Germline values: CDR1 SGHRS, CDR2 YFSETQ. The ends were cut back, 0 bases at V and 5 bases at J, with 3 bases in the middle. The CDR3 DNA is TGCGCCAGCAGCTTGGGTAACAATGAGCAGTTCTTC. Its protein is CASSLGNNEQFF.

The chain employs TRBV30 and TRBJ1-2; TRBD1 agrees at 7 bases. This CDR3 has 12 residues. CDR1 is GTSNPN and CDR2 is SVGIG in the germline V gene (reference sequence). The CDR3 bases are TGTATGTCAGGGGGTACCGCATATGGCTACACCTTC. It yields the protein CMSGGTAYGYTF.

V and J are TRBV9 and TRBJ1-1; 9 bases line up with TRBD1. The V gene's germline CDR1 is SGDLS and CDR2 YYNGEE. The CDR3 has 16 residues. J lost 0 bases, V lost 3 bases, and 6 bases had no gene match. The CDR3 region has the DNA TGTGCCAGCAGCGACCCAGGACAGGGGATGAACACTGAAGCTTTCTTT. Translating gives CASSDPGQGMNTEAFF.

V is TRBV19 and J is TRBJ2-7; D not resolved. The CDR3 spans 13 residues. The ends were cut back, 5 bases at V and 1 base at J, with 9 bases in the middle. Germline CDR1 and CDR2: LNHDA and SQIVND (reference sequence). CDR3 coding DNA: TGTGCCAGTAGTCCCTTGCGGTCCTACGAGCAGTACTTC. This codes for CASSPLRSYEQYF.

V usage is TRBV24-1 and J usage is TRBJ1-1; TRBD1 might be the D (5 bases). Trimming cost V 4 bases and J 5 bases, with 16 bases left between them. The CDR3 has 15 amino acids. Per germline, CDR1 KGHDR and CDR2 SFDVKD. The CDR3 coding sequence is TGTGCCACCAGTGACAGCAGGGCGCTGGATACTGAAGCTTTCTTT. The encoded protein is CATSDSRALDTEAFF.

In this sample, this clone turned up a few times. The chain uses TRBV29-1 and TRBJ2-5; tentatively, D is TRBD2 (5 bases). Deletions cut 7 bases from V and 5 bases from J, with 14 bases between. The CDR3 covers 12 residues. Per the germline V gene, CDR1 is SQVTM and CDR2 is ANQGSEA. The DNA of the CDR3 is TGCAGCGCCGACGAGGGTACGGAGACCCAGTACTTC. Its protein is CSADEGTETQYF.

To note about this clone: An end of the junction does not agree with germline; a read error may underlie this. The chain uses TRBV6-5 and TRBJ1-2; 8 bases are shared with TRBD1. Per germline, CDR1 MNHEY and CDR2 SVGAGI. The CDR3 is 15 residues long. As DNA, the CDR3 is TGTACCAGCAGTTACTTCCAGGGGGCGTCCCACGGCTACACCTTC. It yields the protein CTSSYFQGASHGYTF.

V and J are TRBV19 and TRBJ1-6, with TRBD1 as a possible D gene (6 bases). Germline CDR1 LNHDA, CDR2 SQIVND (reference sequence). The CDR3 consists of 15 residues. The ends were cut back, 3 bases at V and 8 bases at J, with 14 bases in the middle. This CDR3 reads CASSIRTDNYSPLHF. CDR3 nucleotides: TGTGCCAGTAGTATCCGGACAGATAATTATTCACCCCTCCACTTT.

This chain joins TRBV5-1 and TRBJ1-2; 7 bases agree with TRBD1. Germline assignment: CDR1 SGHRS and CDR2 YFSETQ. Germline trimming cut 5 bases from V and 1 base from J; bases unmatched to any gene: 5. This CDR3 spans 14 amino acids. CDR3 coding DNA: TGCGCCAGCAGTGGAACAGGGGATAACTATGGCTACACCTTC. Protein product: CASSGTGDNYGYTF.

The chain is built from TRBV5-6 and TRBJ2-2; tentatively, D is TRBD2 (5 bases). V was clipped by 0 bases and J by 4 bases, with 10 bases between them. Germline CDR1 SGHDT, CDR2 YYEEEE. The CDR3 is 15 residues long. DNA for the CDR3: TGTGCCAGCAGCTTGGGGACCGGGGTCACCGGGGAGCTGTTTTTT. It is translated as CASSLGTGVTGELFF. Together with reference TRBV5-6 and TRBJ2-2, the CDR3 gives the full variable domain: DAGVTQSPTHLIKTRGQQVTLRCSPKSGHDTVSWYQQALGQGPQFIFQYYEEEERQRGNFPDRFSGHQFPNYSSELNVNALLLGDSALYLCASSLGTGVTGELFFGEGSRLTVL.

The chain links TRBV19 to TRBJ2-3; 15 bases fit TRBD2. Germline assignment: CDR1 LNHDA and CDR2 SQIVND (reference sequence). With 7 bases clipped from V and 2 bases from J, the junction kept 10 bases outside the gene matches. The CDR3 covers 18 residues. The CDR3 reads CASTGTSGRKTSTDTQYF. CDR3 coding DNA: TGTGCCAGTACGGGGACTAGCGGGAGGAAAACTTCCACAGATACGCAGTATTTT. The full variable domain, rest sourced from reference TRBV19 and TRBJ2-3, is DGGITQSPKYLFRKEGQNVTLSCEQNLNHDAMYWYRQDPGQGLRLIYYSQIVNDFQKGDIAEGYSVSREKKESFPLTVTSAQKNPTAFYLCASTGTSGRKTSTDTQYFGPGTRLTVL.

In DNA form, the CDR3 reads TGTGCCAGCTCACCGACAGGGGGGGCCTACGAGCAGTACTTC. It yields the protein CASSPTGGAYEQYF. The chain carries TRBV18 and TRBJ2-7; 9 bases are shared with TRBD1. This CDR3 has 14 amino acids. Trimming cost V 3 bases and J 2 bases; bases outside gene matches: 2. The germline gives CDR1 KGHSH, CDR2 LQKENI.

The J gene is TRBJ1-1, the V gene TRBV11-2; possible D gene TRBD1, 5 bases. The germline V gene encodes CDR1 SGHAT and CDR2 FQNNGV. V shed 5 bases and J shed 10 bases, with 11 bases lying between them. The CDR3 has 11 amino acids. CDR3 in DNA: TGTGCCAGCAGCGTCGGGGGGGGAGCTTTCTTT. This codes for CASSVGGGAFF. Based on the CDR3 plus reference TRBV11-2 and TRBJ1-1, the full variable domain is EAGVAQSPRYKIIEKRQSVAFWCNPISGHATLYWYQQILGQGPKLLIQFQNNGVVDDSQLPKDRFSAERLKGVDSTLKIQPAKLEDSAVYLCASSVGGGAFFGQGTRLTVV.

CDR3 sequence reads: CASSFAGIYQETQYF. The CDR3 DNA follows: TGTGCCAGCAGCTTTGCCGGGATTTACCAAGAGACCCAGTACTTC. The V call is TRBV5-5, the J call TRBJ2-5; D may be TRBD2 (5 bases). The length of the CDR3 is 15 residues. V lost 2 bases to trimming and J lost 0 bases, with 11 bases between them. Germline lookup yields CDR1 SGHKS and CDR2 YYEKEE (reference sequence).

The chain employs TRBV4-1 and TRBJ2-5; 11 nucleotides align to TRBD2. V dropped 0 bases and J dropped 3; count of bases not matched to a gene: 9. The CDR3 loop spans 18 amino acids. Germline V gives CDR1 MGHRA, CDR2 YSYEKL. Written as DNA, the CDR3 is TGCGCCAGCAGCCAAGACGGGCTAGCGGGAGGAACAGAAGAGACCCAGTACTTC. Its translation is CASSQDGLAGGTEETQYF.

The chain carries TRBV7-9 and TRBJ2-3, with 12 bases aligning to TRBD2. J lost 0 bases, V lost 4 bases, and 2 bases had no gene match. The CDR3 covers 16 residues. Germline CDR1 reads SEHNR; CDR2 reads FQNEAQ (reference sequence). The CDR3 DNA reads as TGTGCCAGCAGCTACGGACTAGCGGGAAGCACAGATACGCAGTATTTT. Amino acids: CASSYGLAGSTDTQYF.

Only one count was recorded for this clone. The chain links TRBV27 to TRBJ1-1; the match to TRBD1 covers 8 bases. The V segment lost 1 base and the J segment 6 bases; nucleotides outside the gene matches: 4. The CDR3 sequence is 14 residues long. Per germline, CDR1 MNHEY and CDR2 SMNVEV (reference sequence). CDR3 DNA sequence: TGTGCCAGCAGTTTATTGGGACAGGCCCCTGAAGCTTTCTTT. Translation gives CASSLLGQAPEAFF.

V gene TRBV3-1 (or the pseudogene TRBV3-2) combines with J gene TRBJ2-5, with TRBD1 identical over 7 bases. The junction had 9 bases not matched to a gene; V was cut back by 3 bases and J by 5 bases. CDR3 size: 15 residues. Germline V lookup: CDR1 LGHDT, CDR2 YNNKEL (reference sequence). CDR3 in amino acids: CASSHRGQAQETQYF. The CDR3 region has the DNA TGTGCCAGCAGCCATCGCGGACAGGCACAGGAGACCCAGTACTTC.

For this clone: One junction end does not reproduce the germline sequence, and a read error may be involved. V is TRBV7-7 and J is TRBJ2-5; 8 bases fit TRBD2. CDR1 and CDR2 from the germline V gene are SSHAT and FNYEAQ (reference sequence). CDR3 length equals 16 residues. The CDR3 protein is CASSLGSGGPGETQYF. CDR3 DNA sequence: TGTGCTAGCAGCTTAGGATCGGGAGGGCCGGGAGAGACCCAGTACTTC.

To note about this clone: Within the sample, other DNA sequences also encode this same CDR3. The rearrangement joins TRBV19 to TRBJ1-1, with D unclear. CDR1 is LNHDA and CDR2 is SQIVND in the germline V gene (reference sequence). This CDR3 has 13 residues. V was clipped by 4 bases and J by 0 bases, with 6 bases between them. The CDR3 loop is CASSTVMNTEAFF. CDR3 bases: TGTGCCAGTAGTACAGTGATGAACACTGAAGCTTTCTTT.

The rearrangement links TRBV7-2 to TRBJ1-5, with a weak D call TRBD1 (6 bases). The CDR3 covers 16 residues. Germline CDR1 SGHTA, CDR2 FQGNSA. Trimming took 1 base from V and 0 from J, leaving 10 bases between them. The CDR3 DNA is TGTGCCAGCAGCTTAGGGACAGCCATTAGCAATCAGCCCCAGCATTTT. Protein: CASSLGTAISNQPQHF.

The rearrangement joins TRBV12-3 or TRBV12-4 to TRBJ1-1, with D possibly TRBD1 on 6 matching bases. This CDR3 spans 13 amino acids. V lost 7 bases and J 3 bases, leaving 12 bases between the germline ends. The CDR3 DNA sequence: TGTGCCAGCAACCCAGGGGTATACACTGAAGCTTTCTTT. The encoded protein is CASNPGVYTEAFF.

The chain links TRBV28 to TRBJ1-1, with 10 bases that match TRBD1. The CDR3 loop spans 16 amino acids. V was clipped by 7 bases and J by 5 bases; unmatched bases: 13. Germline V gene lookup returns CDR1 MDHEN and CDR2 SYDVKM. CDR3 protein: CASTPLPGTGDTEAFF. CDR3 DNA sequence: TGTGCCAGCACTCCCCTACCCGGGACAGGGGATACTGAAGCTTTCTTT. Full variable domain (missing parts from reference TRBV28 and TRBJ1-1): DVKVTQSSRYLVKRTGEKVFLECVQDMDHENMFWYRQDPGLGLRLIYFSYDVKMKEKGDIPEGYSVSREKKERFSLILESASTNQTSMYLCASTPLPGTGDTEAFFGQGTRLTVV.

This clone has just one count. This chain joins TRBV13 and TRBJ2-4; 7 bases map to TRBD2. This CDR3 has 14 amino acids. The ends lost 5 bases at V and 3 bases at J; junction bases unmatched: 4. Germline lookup yields CDR1 PRHDT and CDR2 FYEKMQ (reference sequence). This CDR3 reads CASSLGEGKNIQYF. The CDR3 nucleotides are TGTGCCAGCAGCCTCGGGGAGGGCAAAAACATTCAGTACTTC.

The genes are TRBV7-9 and TRBJ1-1; D gene unclear. This CDR3 comprises 15 residues. V was shortened by 5 bases and J by 0 bases, with 13 bases between the two germline ends. CDR1 SEHNR and CDR2 FQNEAQ come from the germline V gene (reference sequence). The CDR3: CASSSRHRLNTEAFF. CDR3 bases: TGTGCCAGCAGCAGTAGACACCGATTGAACACTGAAGCTTTCTTT.

This rearrangement joins TRBV9 to TRBJ1-4; the match to TRBD1 covers 9 bases. The V segment lost 3 bases and the J segment 4 bases; nucleotides outside the gene matches: 10. Looked up from germline, CDR1 is SGDLS and CDR2 is YYNGEE. The CDR3 runs to 17 residues. DNA for the CDR3: TGTGCCAGCAGCGGGATGACAGGGGGTAGTTATAATGAAAAACTGTTTTTT. Its translation: CASSGMTGGSYNEKLFF.

The chain joins TRBV18 to TRBJ2-1; 7 bases are shared with TRBD2. There are 17 residues in the CDR3. After removal of 5 bases from V and 7 bases from J, the junction contained 17 bases not matched to a gene. CDR1 and CDR2 from the germline V gene are KGHSH and LQKENI. The CDR3 spells CASSYFDLGGTLNEQFF. The CDR3 DNA is TGTGCCAGCTCATATTTTGATTTGGGAGGGACTCTGAATGAGCAGTTCTTC.

The chain joins TRBV5-5 to TRBJ2-1; possible D gene TRBD1, 5 bases. The CDR3 runs to 14 residues. Germline values: CDR1 SGHKS, CDR2 YYEKEE (reference sequence). Between the trimmed V and J ends, which lost 0 bases and 6 bases, there was a span of 10 bases. In DNA, the CDR3 is TGTGCCAGCAGCTTGGACAGGTTGATCAATGAGCAGTTCTTC. As protein: CASSLDRLINEQFF.